The sequence of this TCR beta chain was determined in a study of blood T cell repertoires in COVID-19. Across the study: Samples of COVID-19 (acute and convalescent) were obtained from the United States, Italy and Spain.

CDR3 length: 15 amino acids. The V and J ends lost 1 base and 0 bases respectively, with 7 bases between them. Looked up from germline, CDR1 is MNHEY and CDR2 is SVGAGI. Study processing details: Estimated nucleated cell counts came from reference gene primer amplification. Profiled with immunoSEQ multiplex PCR; TCRdb holds only in-frame clones, not every one. V, J and clone size were drawn from that table, and D and trimming were deduced from the DNA. The table shows 250,000 to 350,000 clones, with approximately 90% occurring only once. Followed over time, Seattle patients had been enrolled while infection was active.

The rearrangement links TRBV6-5 to TRBJ1-5; no clear D. The source is a woman aged 30 to 39 with COVID-19, enrolled during active disease. Sequenced material: peripheral blood. The CDR3 reads CASSYLVGSNQPQHF. The CDR3, as DNA: TGTGCCAGCAGTTACTTGGTCGGTAGCAATCAGCCCCAGCATTTT.